The rows below give T cell receptor beta chains drawn from one sample of a study of OX40 agonist ivuxolimab in advanced cancers. Assay used: immunoSEQ multiplex PCR; TCRdb lists only in-frame clones, some missing. The sample lists tens of thousands of clones, under 90% occurring once. This material consisted of CD4+ or CD8+ T cells sorted from blood, taken in a trial of the OX40 agonist ivuxolimab. Receptor source: an adult with an advanced solid tumor such as melanoma, head and neck, liver or kidney cancer. The CDR3 runs from the conserved cysteine through the conserved F or W. D genes are given only for firm matches. Some rows mark clone size as missing; the rest say once, few, many or name a class of expanded clone.

clone_size | d_call | j_call | v_call | cdr3_nt | cdr3_aa
- | TRBD1 | TRBJ1-6 | TRBV9 | TGTGCCAGCAGTGCACCCGGGACAGGTTCAAGACCCCTCCACTTT | CASSAPGTGSRPLHF
few | TRBD2 | TRBJ2-2 | TRBV7-3 | TGTGCCAGCAGCTTAACGACTAGCGGCGCCGGGGAGCTGTTTTTT | CASSLTTSGAGELFF
- | TRBD1 | TRBJ2-7 | TRBV6-5 | TGTGCCAGCAGTTACGACAGGGAATTATCTAGGGAGCAGTACTTC | CASSYDRELSREQYF
- | - | TRBJ1-1 | TRBV19 | TGTGCCAGTAGTTCGGGATATTACGCTGAAGCTTTCTTT | CASSSGYYAEAFF
- | - | TRBJ1-1 | TRBV28 | TGTGCCAGCCGCAGGGATGGGAGCACTGAAGCTTTCTTT | CASRRDGSTEAFF
- | - | TRBJ2-2 | TRBV4-2 | TGTGCCAGCAGCCTGGCTGAGGTTAGAACCGGGGAGCTGTTTTTT | CASSLAEVRTGELFF
- | TRBD1 | TRBJ2-7 | TRBV11-2 | TGTGCCAGCAGCCCCATCAACAGGGGAAGGGGAACCTACGAGCAGTACTTC | CASSPINRGRGTYEQYF
- | - | TRBJ1-2 | TRBV27 | TGTGCCAGCAGTTTATCCGAAGATAACTATGGCTACACCTTC | CASSLSEDNYGYTF
- | TRBD2 | TRBJ2-5 | TRBV7-9 | TGTGCCAGCAGCCTCGATCTAGCGGGGTCTGCAGAGACCCAGTACTTC | CASSLDLAGSAETQYF
- | - | TRBJ2-6 | TRBV28 | TGTGCCAGCAGCAACAGGGTTTCTGGGGCCAACGTCCTGACTTTC | CASSNRVSGANVLTF
- | - | TRBJ1-2 | TRBV18 | TGTGCCAGCTCTTACTTGGACGCGGCTAACTATGGCTACACCTTC | CASSYLDAANYGYTF
- | - | TRBJ2-7 | TRBV6-1 | TGTGCCAGCTCCCCCCAGGGTCCATTGCGGGAGCAGTACTTC | CASSPQGPLREQYF
- | - | TRBJ2-2 | TRBV4-2 | TGTGCCAGCAGCCAAGAGCTACTTACCGGGGAGCTGTTTTTT | CASSQELLTGELFF
- | TRBD1 | TRBJ2-3 | TRBV29-1 | TGCAGCGTTGACAGGGGGCGTGAGGGTACGCAGTATTTT | CSVDRGREGTQYF
- | - | TRBJ1-1 | TRBV7-9 | TGTGCCAGCAGCTTAGTCGGTGCGGGGGCTGAAGCTTTCTTT | CASSLVGAGAEAFF
- | TRBD1 | TRBJ1-6 | TRBV5-4 | TGTGCCAGCAGCTGGGACAGGGCGAATAATTCACCCCTCCACTTT | CASSWDRANNSPLHF
- | - | TRBJ1-5 | TRBV2 | TGTGCCAGCAGTGAGGAATCTAATAGCAATCAGCCCCAGCATTTT | CASSEESNSNQPQHF
- | TRBD1 | TRBJ1-5 | TRBV5-4 | TGTGCCAGCAGCTTGGGTGTTGGGACAGGGGACGTGGGGCCCCAGCATTTT | CASSLGVGTGDVGPQHF
- | TRBD2 | TRBJ2-2 | TRBV10-1 | TGCGCCAGCTCCGGGGGGGCGAACACCGGGGAGCTGTTTTTT | CASSGGANTGELFF
few | TRBD2 | TRBJ2-7 | TRBV4-2 | TGTGCCAGCAGCCCCGGGACTAGCGGCTACGAGCAGTACTTC | CASSPGTSGYEQYF
few | TRBD1 | TRBJ1-2 | TRBV11-2 | TGTGCCAGCAGGTTACAAGGGGGCGACGGCTACACCTTC | CASRLQGGDGYTF
- | - | TRBJ2-2 | TRBV9 | TGTGCCAGCAGCGTAGGAGTAGACAGCATCACCGGGGAGCTGTTTTTT | CASSVGVDSITGELFF
once | - | TRBJ2-6 | TRBV19 | TGTGCCAGTACTCAACCGCGGGCGCGCGGGGCCAACGTCCTGACTTTC | CASTQPRARGANVLTF
- | TRBD2 | TRBJ2-1 | TRBV6-4 | TGTGCCAGCAGTGACTCTGTGCGGGGGGGTCCCAATGAGCAGTTCTTC | CASSDSVRGGPNEQFF
- | TRBD1 | TRBJ2-7 | TRBV28 | TGTGCCAGCAAGTGGGACAGGGGCGTTTACGAGCAGTACTTC | CASKWDRGVYEQYF
- | TRBD2 | TRBJ2-7 | TRBV5-5 | TGTGCCAGCAGCTTGGACCCTAGCGGGGTTTCCTACGAGCAGTACTTC | CASSLDPSGVSYEQYF
- | - | TRBJ1-4 | TRBV11-2 | TGTGCCAGCACCAGAATACTAGGGGATGAAAAACTGTTTTTT | CASTRILGDEKLFF
- | - | TRBJ2-3 | TRBV18 | TGTGCCAGCTCACCACCTAGGACGGGGCCGCAGTATTTT | CASSPPRTGPQYF
once | - | TRBJ1-2 | TRBV10-3 | TGTGCCATCAGTGCGCCGGGGGGGAACTATGGCTACACCTTC | CAISAPGGNYGYTF
- | - | TRBJ2-3 | TRBV19 | TGTGCCAGTAGTATAGTGCAGGGACAAGATACGCAGTATTTT | CASSIVQGQDTQYF
- | TRBD1 | TRBJ1-2 | TRBV6-5 | TGTGCCAGCAGGACGGTGACAGGGGGTGGCTACACCTTC | CASRTVTGGGYTF
- | - | TRBJ1-5 | TRBV7-9 | TGTGCCAGCAGCTTAGAGGGACGAAATCAGCCCCAGCATTTT | CASSLEGRNQPQHF